The 13 T cell receptor beta chains listed next were all sequenced from one sample in a study of T cells after yellow fever vaccination. TCRdb fed the 5' RACE reads into MiXCR, producing one record per CDR3 protein. The sample has more than 300,000 distinct CDR3 sequences, approximately 4% seen once; the top ten hold 19%. The input for sequencing was PBMCs, taken 15 days after the yellow fever booster vaccination. The receptor source for this set is a young man who received the YFV17D yellow fever vaccine.

This clonotype has a count of ten or more. The chain is built from TRBV7-6 and TRBJ1-1; D might be TRBD1 (5 bases). The length of the CDR3 is 14 residues. Per germline, CDR1 SGHVS and CDR2 FNYEAQ. Trimming took off 5 bases at V and 1 base at J, with 11 bases between the two ends. The DNA for the CDR3 is TGTGCCAGCAGCGCGGGACTCAGGAACACTGAAGCTTTCTTT. Translated: CASSAGLRNTEAFF. Full variable domain (rest looked up from reference TRBV7-6 and TRBJ1-1): GAGVSQSPRYKVTKRGQDVALRCDPISGHVSLYWYRQALGQGPEFLTYFNYEAQQDKSGLPNDRFSAERPEGSISTLTIQRTEQRDSAMYRCASSAGLRNTEAFFGQGTRLTVV.

This clonotype was observed a handful of times. The rearrangement joins TRBV19 to TRBJ1-2, with D tentatively TRBD1 (6 bases). CDR1 and CDR2 from the germline V gene are LNHDA and SQIVND (reference sequence). The CDR3 is 13 amino acids. Between the trimmed V and J ends, which lost 3 bases and 6 bases, there was a span of 11 bases. CDR3 region: CASSIWGADGYTF. DNA of the CDR3: TGTGCCAGTAGTATTTGGGGGGCAGATGGCTACACCTTC.

The sample holds many counts of this clonotype. The chain employs TRBV28 and TRBJ2-3; D is perhaps TRBD2 (7 bases). Trimming stripped 4 bases from V and 0 bases from J, with 17 bases between. The CDR3 extends over 17 amino acids. The germline V gene has CDR1 MDHEN and CDR2 SYDVKM. CDR3 sequence reads: CASSSPSRGASTDTQYF. The DNA for the CDR3 is TGTGCCAGCAGTTCCCCCTCACGGGGGGCCAGCACAGATACGCAGTATTTT.

This chain uses TRBV7-2 with TRBJ1-2, with D perhaps TRBD1 (5 bases). The V gene's germline CDR1 is SGHTA and CDR2 FQGNSA. The V end was cut by 0 bases, the J end by 8 bases, with 13 bases between. CDR3 size: 14 residues. CDR3 residues: CASSLAPTDQGYTF. The CDR3 DNA reads TGTGCCAGCAGCTTAGCGCCGACAGATCAAGGCTACACCTTC.

The chain is built from TRBV19 and TRBJ2-3; D call uncertain. The germline CDR1 and CDR2 sequences are LNHDA and SQIVND (reference sequence). V lost 9 bases and J lost 2, with 12 bases in between. This CDR3 has 13 amino acids. In DNA form, the CDR3 reads TGTGCCAGCCAGGATCGGGTCACAGATACGCAGTATTTT. Its translation: CASQDRVTDTQYF.

The sample holds a few counts of this clonotype. This chain connects TRBV2 to TRBJ1-2, with 10 bases that match TRBD1. CDR3 length equals 14 residues. Germline V gene lookup returns CDR1 SNHLY and CDR2 FYNNEI. Unmatched junction bases numbered 9, after V lost 11 bases and J lost 3 bases. CDR3 in amino acids: CALNRDRGDYGYTF. The DNA for the CDR3 is TGTGCCCTAAACCGGGACAGGGGAGACTATGGCTACACCTTC.

This clonotype appeared a few times. The chain links TRBV20-1 to TRBJ2-5, with D unclear. There are 13 residues in the CDR3. The ends were cut back, 0 bases at V and 0 bases at J, with 5 bases in the middle. CDR1 and CDR2 (germline): DFQATT, SNEGSKA (reference sequence). The chain's CDR3 is CSARDGHQETQYF. The CDR3 DNA reads as TGCAGTGCTAGAGATGGGCACCAAGAGACCCAGTACTTC.

At least ten counts were recorded for this clonotype. V usage is TRBV4-1 and J usage is TRBJ2-7, with D perhaps matching TRBD2 (5 bases). This CDR3 is built from 13 residues. Germline CDR1 is MGHRA and CDR2 is YSYEKL. V shed 3 bases and J shed 8 bases, with 14 bases lying between them. CDR3 bases: TGCGCCAGCAGCCACCCGGGATCAGGCCAGCAGTACGTC. Protein sequence: CASSHPGSGQQYV.

This clonotype was seen ten or more times. The chain employs TRBV7-2 and TRBJ2-2, with TRBD2 matching 7 bases. The CDR3 runs 15 residues. Germline V lookup: CDR1 SGHTA, CDR2 FQGNSA. With V trimmed by 3 bases and J by 1 base, 2 bases remained unmatched. This chain's CDR3 is CASSFKRGNTGELFF. The CDR3 DNA reads as TGTGCCAGCAGCTTCAAGCGGGGGAACACCGGGGAGCTGTTTTTT.

This clonotype was found many times. The chain combines TRBV7-8 with TRBJ2-1; D remains ambiguous. Trimming took off 0 bases at V and 3 bases at J, with 12 bases between the two ends. Germline assignment: CDR1 SGHVS and CDR2 FQNEAQ. The CDR3 runs to 16 residues. CDR3 sequence reads: CASSLAPVLLYNEQFF. Here the CDR3 DNA reads TGTGCCAGCAGCTTAGCGCCAGTGCTACTCTACAATGAGCAGTTCTTC.

Ten or more counts support this clonotype. V is TRBV27 and J is TRBJ2-7; TRBD2 might be the D (6 bases). V lost 7 bases and J 3 bases, leaving 7 bases between the germline ends. Germline CDR1 reads MNHEY; CDR2 reads SMNVEV (reference sequence). The CDR3 runs 11 residues. The DNA of the CDR3 is TGTGCCAGCATGGGGGGCTACGAGCAGTACTTC. Translated, it gives CASMGGYEQYF.

This clonotype was detected many times. The V gene is TRBV5-6, the J gene TRBJ2-2; TRBD1 matches 8 bases. Germline values: CDR1 SGHDT, CDR2 YYEEEE. The CDR3 extends over 13 amino acids. Unmatched junction bases numbered 2, after V lost 3 bases and J lost 7 bases. For the CDR3, the DNA is TGTGCCAGCAGCTGGACAGGGCGCGGGGAGCTGTTTTTT. It codes for CASSWTGRGELFF.

This clonotype was seen repeatedly, ten times or more. CDR3 residues: CASSQVANEQFF. The CDR3 DNA is TGCGCCAGCAGCCAAGTTGCCAATGAGCAGTTCTTC. The chain combines TRBV4-3 with TRBJ2-1; D remains unclear. CDR3 length: 12 residues. Germline CDR1 and CDR2: LGHNA and YSLEER. V gave up 1 base and J gave up 6 bases, with 4 bases separating them.